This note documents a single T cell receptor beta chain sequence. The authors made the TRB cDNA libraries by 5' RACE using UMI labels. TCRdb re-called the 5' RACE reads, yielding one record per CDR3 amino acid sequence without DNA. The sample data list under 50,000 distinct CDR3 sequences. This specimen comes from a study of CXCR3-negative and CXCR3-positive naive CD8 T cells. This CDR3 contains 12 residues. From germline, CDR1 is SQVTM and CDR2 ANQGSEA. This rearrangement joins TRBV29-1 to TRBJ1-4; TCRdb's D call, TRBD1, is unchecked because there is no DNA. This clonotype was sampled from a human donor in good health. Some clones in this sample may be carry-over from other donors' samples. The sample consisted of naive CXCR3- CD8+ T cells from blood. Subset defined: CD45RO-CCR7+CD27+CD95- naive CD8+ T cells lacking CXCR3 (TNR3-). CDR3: CSFTGFDEKLFF.